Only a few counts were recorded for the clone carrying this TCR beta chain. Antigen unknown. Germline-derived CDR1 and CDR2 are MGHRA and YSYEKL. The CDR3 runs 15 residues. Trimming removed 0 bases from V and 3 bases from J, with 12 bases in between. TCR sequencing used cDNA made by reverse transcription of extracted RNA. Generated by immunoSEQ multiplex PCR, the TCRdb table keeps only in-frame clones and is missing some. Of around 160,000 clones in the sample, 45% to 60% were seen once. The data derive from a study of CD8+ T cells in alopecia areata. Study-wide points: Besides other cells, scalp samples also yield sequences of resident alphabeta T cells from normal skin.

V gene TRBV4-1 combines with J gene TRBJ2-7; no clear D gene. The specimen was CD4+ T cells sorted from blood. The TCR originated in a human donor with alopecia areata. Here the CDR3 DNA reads TGCGCCAGCAGCCAAGATCTTGATGGGATCTACGAGCAGTACTTC. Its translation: CASSQDLDGIYEQYF.